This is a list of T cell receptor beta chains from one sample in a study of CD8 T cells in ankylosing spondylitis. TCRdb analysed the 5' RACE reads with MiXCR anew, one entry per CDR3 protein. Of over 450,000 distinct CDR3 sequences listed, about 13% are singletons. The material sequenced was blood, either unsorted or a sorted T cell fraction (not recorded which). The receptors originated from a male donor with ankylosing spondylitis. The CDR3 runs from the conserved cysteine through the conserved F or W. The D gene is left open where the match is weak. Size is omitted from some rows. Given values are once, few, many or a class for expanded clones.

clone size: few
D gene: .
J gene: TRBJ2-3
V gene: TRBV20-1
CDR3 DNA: TGCAGTGCTTGCGGTACCACCTATAACACAGATACGCAGTATTTT
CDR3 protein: CSACGTTYNTDTQYF

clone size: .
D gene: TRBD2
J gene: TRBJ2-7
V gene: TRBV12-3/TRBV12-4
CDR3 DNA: TGTGCCAGCAGTTTACTAGCGGGAGTGGTCGAGCAGTACTTC
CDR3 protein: CASSLLAGVVEQYF

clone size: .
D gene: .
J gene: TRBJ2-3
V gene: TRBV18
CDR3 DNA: TGTGCCAGCTCACCACCGACTAGGGACGACACAGATACGCAGTATTTT
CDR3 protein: CASSPPTRDDTDTQYF

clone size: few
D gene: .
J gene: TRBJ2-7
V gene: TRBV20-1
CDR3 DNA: TGCAGTGCTAGGACCGGGCTCCAATACGAGCAGTACTTC
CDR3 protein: CSARTGLQYEQYF

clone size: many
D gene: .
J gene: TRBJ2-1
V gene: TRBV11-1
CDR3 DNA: TGTGCCAGCTTGATGTGGGGATTGGGCGAGAGCTCCTACAATGAGCAGTTCTTC
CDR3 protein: CASLMWGLGESSYNEQFF

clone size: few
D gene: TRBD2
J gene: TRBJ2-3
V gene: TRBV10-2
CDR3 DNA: TGCGCCAGCAGTAGAGAGGGACTAGCGGGCTCAGATACGCAGTATTTT
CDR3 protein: CASSREGLAGSDTQYF

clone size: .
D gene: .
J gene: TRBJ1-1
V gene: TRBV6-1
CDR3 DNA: TGTGCCAGCAGTGAACAGGCAGAGAACACTGAAGCTTTCTTT
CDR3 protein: CASSEQAENTEAFF

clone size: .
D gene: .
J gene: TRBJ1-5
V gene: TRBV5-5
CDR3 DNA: TGTGCCAGCAGCTCACAGAATAGCAATCAGCCCCAGCATTTT
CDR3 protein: CASSSQNSNQPQHF

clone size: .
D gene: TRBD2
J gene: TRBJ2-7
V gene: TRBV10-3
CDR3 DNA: TGTGCCATCAGTGAAAGTACTAGCGGGGGAAGGGACGAGCAGTACTTC
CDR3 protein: CAISESTSGGRDEQYF

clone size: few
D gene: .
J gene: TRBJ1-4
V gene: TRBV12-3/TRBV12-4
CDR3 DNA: TGTGCCAGCAGTTCAATGACATTATGGGAAAAACTGTTTTTT
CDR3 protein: CASSSMTLWEKLFF

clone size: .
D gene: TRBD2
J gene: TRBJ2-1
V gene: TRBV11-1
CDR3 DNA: TGTGCCAGCAGCTTACCTCAAGGCCGGGATGGTAGCGGGAGGGAGAGGAATGAGCAGTTCTTC
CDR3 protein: CASSLPQGRDGSGRERNEQFF

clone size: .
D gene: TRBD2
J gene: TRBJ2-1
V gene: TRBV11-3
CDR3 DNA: TGTGCCAGCAGCTCCCCCGGGACTAGCGGAGATCACAATGAGCAGTTCTTC
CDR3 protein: CASSSPGTSGDHNEQFF

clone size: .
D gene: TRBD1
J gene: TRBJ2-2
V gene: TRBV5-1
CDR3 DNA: TGCGCCAGCACACAGGGGGCGCACACCGGGGAGCTGTTTTTT
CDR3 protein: CASTQGAHTGELFF

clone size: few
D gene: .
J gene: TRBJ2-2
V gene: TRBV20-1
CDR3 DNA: TGCAGTGCCCTCCTGGACAGGAACACCGGGGAGCTGTTTTTT
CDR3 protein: CSALLDRNTGELFF

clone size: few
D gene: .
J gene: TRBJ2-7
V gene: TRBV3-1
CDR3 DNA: TGTGCCAGCAGACACCAGGGTGTCGCCGGCGAGCAGTACTTC
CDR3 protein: CASRHQGVAGEQYF

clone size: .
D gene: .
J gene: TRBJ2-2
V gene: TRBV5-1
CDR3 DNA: TGCGCCAGCAGACCGGAGGGCCGGGCCGGGGAGCTGTTTTTT
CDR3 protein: CASRPEGRAGELFF

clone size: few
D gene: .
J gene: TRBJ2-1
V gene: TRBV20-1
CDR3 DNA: TGCAGTGCTAGTTTCGGTAGGCCGATCTCCTACAATGAGCAGTTCTTC
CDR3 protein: CSASFGRPISYNEQFF

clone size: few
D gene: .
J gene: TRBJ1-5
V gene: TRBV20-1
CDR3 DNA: TGCAGTGCTACGGGGGGAGGCCAGCCCCAGCATTTT
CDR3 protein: CSATGGGQPQHF

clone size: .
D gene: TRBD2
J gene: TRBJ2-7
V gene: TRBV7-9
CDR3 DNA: TGTGCCAGCAGCCACCCCACTAGCGGGGCCTCCTACGAGCAGTACTTC
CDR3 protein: CASSHPTSGASYEQYF

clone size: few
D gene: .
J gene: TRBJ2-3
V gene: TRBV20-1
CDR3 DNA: TGCAGTGCTAGAGATGGAGCCGCGGTCACAGATACGCAGTATTTT
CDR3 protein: CSARDGAAVTDTQYF